This TCR beta chain was recovered during a study of CD4 T cells in relation to SARS-CoV-2 and coronaviruses. Notes on this clone: As yet, its antigen is unknown.

Here immunoSEQ multiplex PCR was the method, and the copy in TCRdb shows in-frame clones only, minus some. The sample shows 15,000 to 20,000 clones, roughly 87% of them seen only once. The V gene end was trimmed by 3 bases and the J gene end by 2 bases; junction bases not matched to a gene: 3. The V gene's germline CDR1 is SGHKS and CDR2 YYEKEE (reference sequence). The CDR3 covers 14 residues. The unexposed donors gave CD4+ T cells in about 2011-2018, prior to COVID-19. CD4+ T cells were isolated from the cells after around 9 days of culture. Unexposed-donor CD4+ T cells were probed with SARS-CoV-2 S/N and four cold-coronavirus spikes, cells permitting.

The sample consisted of CD4+ T cells from PBMCs, cultured in vitro. The chain uses TRBV5-5 and TRBJ2-3, with 7 bases lining up with TRBD2. This sequence was found in a human donor in good health. The CDR3 sequence: CASSSLADTDTQYF. The CDR3 bases are TGTGCCAGCAGCTCTCTAGCGGACACAGATACGCAGTATTTT.